A selection of T cell receptor beta chains follows, all from one sample in a study of tumor-infiltrating lymphocytes in primary liver carcinoma. In TCRdb, the multiplex PCR reads were re-called with MiXCR into one record per CDR3 protein. The sample consists of some 320,000 distinct CDR3 sequences, 60% to 80% of them appearing once. The sequenced sample was peripheral blood. All receptors derive from a man in his forties with primary liver carcinoma and hepatitis B virus infection. The CDR3 runs from the conserved cysteine through the conserved F or W. Each record gives: V gene, clone size, D gene, J gene, CDR3 DNA, CDR3 protein. D genes are given only for firm matches. Some rows have no size entry. The others give once, few or many, or a class for an expanded clone.

V gene: TRBV11-1
clone size: once
D gene: .
J gene: TRBJ2-1
CDR3 DNA: TGTGCCAGCAGCTCCAACAGCATCTACAATGAGCAGTTCTTC
CDR3 protein: CASSSNSIYNEQFF

V gene: TRBV29-1
clone size: .
D gene: .
J gene: TRBJ2-7
CDR3 DNA: TGCAGCAGTTCGAGGACATACGACTACGAGCAGTACTTC
CDR3 protein: CSSSRTYDYEQYF

V gene: TRBV11-1
clone size: once
D gene: .
J gene: TRBJ1-3
CDR3 DNA: TGTGCCAGCAGCTTATGGTGGACTGGAAACACAACATATTTT
CDR3 protein: CASSLWWTGNTTYF

V gene: TRBV11-1
clone size: .
D gene: .
J gene: TRBJ2-5
CDR3 DNA: TGTGTCAGCAGCCCGGATGGGGGAGCCCAGGAGACCCAGTACTTC
CDR3 protein: CVSSPDGGAQETQYF

V gene: TRBV4-2
clone size: .
D gene: .
J gene: TRBJ2-2
CDR3 DNA: TGTGCCAGCAGCCAAGATCTGGCGGGGCAAGGGGAGCTGTTATTT
CDR3 protein: CASSQDLAGQGELLF

V gene: TRBV14
clone size: .
D gene: .
J gene: TRBJ1-1
CDR3 DNA: TGTGCCAGCAGCCATGTGATTAACTCTGAAGCTTTCTTT
CDR3 protein: CASSHVINSEAFF

V gene: TRBV9
clone size: .
D gene: .
J gene: TRBJ2-6
CDR3 DNA: TGTGCCAGCAGCGGACGGTCAAACTGTGGGGCCAACGTCCTGACTTTC
CDR3 protein: CASSGRSNCGANVLTF

V gene: TRBV4-3
clone size: many
D gene: .
J gene: TRBJ2-7
CDR3 DNA: TGCGCCAGCAGCCAAGATACCGTCTACGAGCAGTACTTC
CDR3 protein: CASSQDTVYEQYF

V gene: TRBV5-5
clone size: .
D gene: .
J gene: TRBJ2-6
CDR3 DNA: TGTGCCAGCAGCTCTACTGGGGAAGGAGTGGCCAACGTCCTGACTTTC
CDR3 protein: CASSSTGEGVANVLTF

V gene: TRBV11-3
clone size: .
D gene: TRBD1
J gene: TRBJ2-1
CDR3 DNA: TGTGCGAGCAGCAAAGACAGGGGCTCCTACTATGAGCAGTTCTTC
CDR3 protein: CASSKDRGSYYEQFF

V gene: TRBV20-1
clone size: .
D gene: .
J gene: TRBJ2-7
CDR3 DNA: TGCAGTGCTAGAGCAGGTGCCCCCTACGAGCAGTACTTC
CDR3 protein: CSARAGAPYEQYF

V gene: TRBV12-3/TRBV12-4
clone size: few
D gene: TRBD2
J gene: TRBJ2-3
CDR3 DNA: TGTGCCAGCAGTCTTAGCGGGCAGGCCACAGATACGCAGTATTTT
CDR3 protein: CASSLSGQATDTQYF

V gene: TRBV10-3
clone size: .
D gene: .
J gene: TRBJ2-1
CDR3 DNA: TGTGCCACAGGGGGGGCTAGCACCTACAATGAGCAGTTCTTC
CDR3 protein: CATGGASTYNEQFF

V gene: TRBV6-2/TRBV6-3
clone size: many
D gene: .
J gene: TRBJ1-1
CDR3 DNA: TGTGCCAGCAGCAGACAGGTGAACACTGAAGCTTTCTTT
CDR3 protein: CASSRQVNTEAFF

V gene: TRBV12-5
clone size: .
D gene: .
J gene: TRBJ2-3
CDR3 DNA: TGTGCTAGTAGTATAAGCACAGATACGCAGTATTTT
CDR3 protein: CASSISTDTQYF

V gene: TRBV5-6
clone size: .
D gene: .
J gene: TRBJ2-3
CDR3 DNA: TGTGCCAGCAGCTTACCAATCGGGAAGGCCACAGATACGCAGTATTTT
CDR3 protein: CASSLPIGKATDTQYF

V gene: TRBV4-2
clone size: .
D gene: TRBD2
J gene: TRBJ2-1
CDR3 DNA: TGTGTCAGCAGCCAAGCAAGCGGGGGCTCCTACAATGAGCAGTTCTTC
CDR3 protein: CVSSQASGGSYNEQFF

V gene: TRBV5-1
clone size: .
D gene: TRBD1
J gene: TRBJ1-6
CDR3 DNA: TGCGCCAGCAGCGAGTTTCAGGGGGCCAATTCACCCCTCCACTTT
CDR3 protein: CASSEFQGANSPLHF

V gene: TRBV6-5
clone size: few
D gene: TRBD1
J gene: TRBJ1-4
CDR3 DNA: TGTGCCAGCAGATCGCTGACAGGGGGCCATCAGGTGGAACTGTTTTTT
CDR3 protein: CASRSLTGGHQVELFF

V gene: TRBV6-2/TRBV6-3
clone size: few
D gene: TRBD1
J gene: TRBJ2-3
CDR3 DNA: TGTGCCAGCAGTCCACGGGACAGGGGGCGAGGAGATACGCAGTATTTT
CDR3 protein: CASSPRDRGRGDTQYF

V gene: TRBV11-2
clone size: .
D gene: TRBD1
J gene: TRBJ2-7
CDR3 DNA: TGTGCCAGCAGCTTGGACAGGTTCTTAGAGCAGTATTTC
CDR3 protein: CASSLDRFLEQYF

V gene: TRBV5-4
clone size: few
D gene: .
J gene: TRBJ1-2
CDR3 DNA: TGTGCCAGCAGCTCCCCTGGGGGCAACTATGGCTACACCTTC
CDR3 protein: CASSSPGGNYGYTF

V gene: TRBV11-2
clone size: many
D gene: TRBD1
J gene: TRBJ2-1
CDR3 DNA: TGTGCCAGCAGCTTAGGGGACAGGGTAATCGATGAGCAGTTCTTC
CDR3 protein: CASSLGDRVIDEQFF

V gene: TRBV7-9
clone size: few
D gene: .
J gene: TRBJ2-5
CDR3 DNA: TGTGCCAGCAGCTTAAGGACGGCAGTTGAAGTGGAGACCCAGTACTTC
CDR3 protein: CASSLRTAVEVETQYF

V gene: TRBV11-2
clone size: .
D gene: .
J gene: TRBJ1-1
CDR3 DNA: TGTGCCAGCAGCCACGACAGTAACACTGAAGCTTTCTTT
CDR3 protein: CASSHDSNTEAFF

V gene: TRBV11-3
clone size: .
D gene: .
J gene: TRBJ2-3
CDR3 DNA: TGTGCCAGCAGCCCCGATGGGAGTCCCACAGATACGCAGTATTTT
CDR3 protein: CASSPDGSPTDTQYF

V gene: TRBV11-2
clone size: many
D gene: .
J gene: TRBJ2-3
CDR3 DNA: TGTGCCAGCAGCTTAGTTACCACAGATACGCAGTATTTT
CDR3 protein: CASSLVTTDTQYF

V gene: TRBV2
clone size: .
D gene: .
J gene: TRBJ1-6
CDR3 DNA: TGTGCCAGCAGTGAAGCTGGGAGGGATTCACCCCTCCACTTT
CDR3 protein: CASSEAGRDSPLHF

V gene: TRBV13
clone size: once
D gene: TRBD1
J gene: TRBJ2-7
CDR3 DNA: TGTGCCAGCGCCAGGGGGCACGACGAGCAGTACTTC
CDR3 protein: CASARGHDEQYF

V gene: TRBV6-1
clone size: few
D gene: TRBD2
J gene: TRBJ2-1
CDR3 DNA: TGTGCCAGCAGACCCCTCGGACTAGGAGGCTACAATGAGCAGTTCTTC
CDR3 protein: CASRPLGLGGYNEQFF

V gene: TRBV5-4
clone size: .
D gene: TRBD2
J gene: TRBJ2-5
CDR3 DNA: TGTGCAAGCAGCTCCAGACTAGCGGGAGGGTGGGAGACCGAGTACTTC
CDR3 protein: CASSSRLAGGWETEYF

V gene: TRBV7-9
clone size: few
D gene: .
J gene: TRBJ2-5
CDR3 DNA: TGTGCCAGCAGCATAAAAGAGACCCAGTACTTC
CDR3 protein: CASSIKETQYF

V gene: TRBV12-3/TRBV12-4
clone size: .
D gene: TRBD2
J gene: TRBJ2-7
CDR3 DNA: TGTGCCAGCAGTTTAGCTAGCGGGAATTACGAGCAGTACTTC
CDR3 protein: CASSLASGNYEQYF

V gene: TRBV12-3/TRBV12-4
clone size: many
D gene: .
J gene: TRBJ2-2
CDR3 DNA: TGTGCCAGCAGTTTTGTGGGAGTAGTCACCGGGGAGCTGTTTTTT
CDR3 protein: CASSFVGVVTGELFF

V gene: TRBV11-1
clone size: .
D gene: .
J gene: TRBJ2-3
CDR3 DNA: TGTGCCAGCAGCAAATCCAAGGTGATTAACACAGATACGCAGTATTTT
CDR3 protein: CASSKSKVINTDTQYF

V gene: TRBV5-4
clone size: once
D gene: .
J gene: TRBJ1-3
CDR3 DNA: TGTGCCAGCAGCTTTATCGGGATGGGTGGAAACACCATATATTTT
CDR3 protein: CASSFIGMGGNTIYF

V gene: TRBV15
clone size: .
D gene: TRBD1
J gene: TRBJ2-1
CDR3 DNA: TGTGCCACCAGCAGGGGTAGGACAGGGGAAAATGAGCAGTTCTTC
CDR3 protein: CATSRGRTGENEQFF

V gene: TRBV6-2/TRBV6-3
clone size: .
D gene: .
J gene: TRBJ2-2
CDR3 DNA: TGTGCCAGCAGTTTTCCGGGGCATAGTGAATCCACCTGGGAGCTGTTTTTT
CDR3 protein: CASSFPGHSESTWELFF

V gene: TRBV6-6
clone size: once
D gene: TRBD1
J gene: TRBJ1-3
CDR3 DNA: TGTGCCAGCAGTTACCGGGACAGGCCAGGGAACACCATATATTTT
CDR3 protein: CASSYRDRPGNTIYF

V gene: TRBV7-3
clone size: once
D gene: .
J gene: TRBJ2-1
CDR3 DNA: TGTGCCAGCAGCCGCCCCGGAGGGCCGGACAATGAGCAGTTCTTC
CDR3 protein: CASSRPGGPDNEQFF

V gene: TRBV28
clone size: .
D gene: .
J gene: TRBJ1-3
CDR3 DNA: TGTGCCAACAGTTCCTGGCGGGACAACTCTGGAAACACCATATATTTT
CDR3 protein: CANSSWRDNSGNTIYF

V gene: TRBV4-3
clone size: once
D gene: TRBD2
J gene: TRBJ2-7
CDR3 DNA: TGCGCCAGCAGCCAGGACATTGCGTTGGCGGGAGTGCACTACGAGCAGTGCTTC
CDR3 protein: CASSQDIALAGVHYEQCF

V gene: TRBV4-2
clone size: many
D gene: .
J gene: TRBJ1-5
CDR3 DNA: TGTGCCAGCAGCCAGGAACAGGGAAGCAATCAGCCCCAGCATTTT
CDR3 protein: CASSQEQGSNQPQHF

V gene: TRBV30
clone size: .
D gene: .
J gene: TRBJ1-1
CDR3 DNA: TGTGCCTGGAGAGGGACGCAGGGGAGCCGGCGGCATCCTTTCTTT
CDR3 protein: CAWRGTQGSRRHPFF

V gene: TRBV5-1
clone size: few
D gene: .
J gene: TRBJ2-5
CDR3 DNA: TGCGCCAGCAGCTTGGTGGTAGCGTCGGAGACCCAGTACTTC
CDR3 protein: CASSLVVASETQYF

V gene: TRBV7-9
clone size: .
D gene: .
J gene: TRBJ1-4
CDR3 DNA: TGTGCCAGCGGGCCCGTACAGAGCAATGAAAAACTGTTTTTT
CDR3 protein: CASGPVQSNEKLFF

V gene: TRBV7-9
clone size: many
D gene: TRBD2
J gene: TRBJ2-1
CDR3 DNA: TGTGCCAGCAGCGGACCTGGTAGCGGGAATGAGCAGTTCTTC
CDR3 protein: CASSGPGSGNEQFF

V gene: TRBV7-3
clone size: few
D gene: .
J gene: TRBJ2-7
CDR3 DNA: TGTGCCAGCAGCCCAAATGGGGCAGCGCCGGGCTACGAGCAGTACTTC
CDR3 protein: CASSPNGAAPGYEQYF

V gene: TRBV6-1
clone size: many
D gene: TRBD1
J gene: TRBJ1-5
CDR3 DNA: TGTGCCAGCAGTGGCGGACAGGGGGACCCTAATCAGCCCCAGCATTTT
CDR3 protein: CASSGGQGDPNQPQHF

V gene: TRBV7-3
clone size: .
D gene: TRBD1
J gene: TRBJ2-5
CDR3 DNA: TGTGCCAGCACTCCAGACAGGGACGAGACCCAGTACTTC
CDR3 protein: CASTPDRDETQYF

V gene: TRBV12-3/TRBV12-4
clone size: .
D gene: .
J gene: TRBJ1-1
CDR3 DNA: TGTGCCAGCAGGGAGACAGAAGGGAGGGGAGTTGAAGCTTTCTTT
CDR3 protein: CASRETEGRGVEAFF

V gene: TRBV6-5
clone size: .
D gene: TRBD1
J gene: TRBJ2-7
CDR3 DNA: TGTGCCAACAGTCACGGGACAGGGGTATACGAGCAGTACTTC
CDR3 protein: CANSHGTGVYEQYF

V gene: TRBV4-2
clone size: many
D gene: TRBD2
J gene: TRBJ2-1
CDR3 DNA: TGTGCCAGCAGCCAAGAACCTAGCGGGAGGGCCGTCGATGAGCAGTTCTTC
CDR3 protein: CASSQEPSGRAVDEQFF

V gene: TRBV5-4
clone size: .
D gene: TRBD2
J gene: TRBJ2-3
CDR3 DNA: TGTGCCAGCAGCCCTGGGGGGACTAGCGGGGGGACCACAGATATGCAGTATTTT
CDR3 protein: CASSPGGTSGGTTDMQYF